The source of this T cell receptor (beta chain) is a study of T cell repertoires in cytomegalovirus infection. The CDR3 consists of 19 residues. Trimming took off 4 bases at V and 0 bases at J, with 24 bases between the two ends. Germline CDR1 is MNHNY and CDR2 is SVGAGI (reference sequence). Via MiXCR, TCRdb re-called the reads, giving one row per CDR3 protein. The top ten hold roughly 14% of the sample, which has 370,000 or so distinct CDR3 sequences, 34% seen once. On this clonotype: Its target is not known.

The TCR was taken from a human donor in good health (CMV status not recorded). Some clones in this sample may be carry-over from other donors' samples. The chain carries TRBV6-6 and TRBJ1-2; D gene ambiguous. The source material was cultured PBMCs, sampled from culture after CMV antigen stimulation. CDR3 bases: TGTGCCAGCAGTTCCATGACTCCGGGCCCGATGAGGGCTAACTATGGCTACACCTTC. It yields the protein CASSSMTPGPMRANYGYTF.